This TCR beta chain is drawn from a study of cytomegalovirus exposure and HLA in healthy donors. Study-wide results and caveats: 164 TCR beta chains were listed as cytomegalovirus-associated. V segments that were indistinguishable, TRBV6-2 and TRBV6-3 among them, were omitted from analysis. Using a false discovery rate of 0.05, a later analysis showed that approximately 16,000 TCR beta sequences were associated with HLA alleles.

Germline V gene lookup returns CDR1 MNHEY and CDR2 SVGAGI. The CDR3 consists of 15 residues. V gave up 7 bases and J gave up 6 bases, with 18 bases separating them. Concerning this clone: Antigen specificity is unknown.

The PCR made use of 60 Vbeta and 13 Jbeta primers. TCRdb's table, derived via immunoSEQ multiplex PCR, lists solely in-frame clones and lacks some. There are around 100,000 clones in the sample; under 70% occur only once, and about 9% lies in the top ten. This clonotype was sampled from a man aged 30 to 39 in good health and CMV-seropositive. The chain carries TRBV6-5 and TRBJ2-2; a possible D gene is TRBD2 (6 bases). The sample taken for sequencing was PBMCs. CDR3 nucleotide sequence: TGTGCCAGCAATCCCCCCACAGCGGGCGCCGGGGAGCTGTTTTTT. Protein: CASNPPTAGAGELFF.